This note documents a single TCR beta chain sequence. What it recognizes is unknown. The sample is drawn from a study of T cell repertoires in cytomegalovirus infection. Study-wide background: Based on public TCR beta signatures, there were indications of CMV infection and of a matching HLA type. Findings and limits, study-wide: It was HLA-C-restricted CMV-specific TCR beta clonotypes that dominated the response ex vivo. Carriers of CMV plus the relevant HLA were identified by cumulative public TCR beta family frequency.

TCRdb fed the reads into MiXCR, producing one record per CDR3 protein. The table includes approximately 70,000 distinct CDR3 sequences, about 20% detected once. V lost 5 bases, J lost 0 bases, and 10 bases lay in between. CDR3 length: 15 residues. The germline CDR1 and CDR2 sequences are SGHVS and FQNEAQ. This sequence joins TRBV7-8 and TRBJ1-4; D is perhaps TRBD1 (6 bases). This TCR derives from a human donor in good health (CMV status not recorded). Some clones in this sample may be carry-over from other donors' samples. The source was CD8+ T cells from cultured PBMCs, collected from culture after CMV antigen stimulation. CDR3 bases: TGTGCCAGCAGCGTACACAGGGCAACTAATGAAAAACTGTTTTTT. Its protein is CASSVHRATNEKLFF.